This TCR beta chain originates from a study of T-cell memory formation after mild COVID-19. Regarding the study as a whole: Researchers report contracting CD4+ clones mostly in CM and EM, with CD8+ clones in EMRA. Pre-infection memory showed some responding clones, and this suggested that cross-reactive memory joined.

About this clonotype itself: Its specificity is not known.

Trimming cost V 5 bases and J 4 bases, with 17 bases left between them. CDR3 size: 15 residues. Germline V gives CDR1 SGHTA, CDR2 FQGNSA. TCRdb analysed the 5' RACE reads with MiXCR anew, one entry per CDR3 protein. The repertoire holds a few hundred thousand distinct CDR3 sequences, with roughly 19% as singletons. This chain uses TRBV7-2 with TRBJ1-2; D gene uncertain. The sequence was obtained from a man between 18 and 35 years old who had mild COVID-19 (a few samples of this study predate the infection). Cell type and time point are not known. The sequenced sample was PBMCs or a T cell subset sorted from them (not recorded which). CDR3 loop: CASSPETAGSYGYTF. CDR3 coding DNA: TGTGCCAGCAGCCCCGAGACGGCAGGTAGCTATGGCTACACCTTC.